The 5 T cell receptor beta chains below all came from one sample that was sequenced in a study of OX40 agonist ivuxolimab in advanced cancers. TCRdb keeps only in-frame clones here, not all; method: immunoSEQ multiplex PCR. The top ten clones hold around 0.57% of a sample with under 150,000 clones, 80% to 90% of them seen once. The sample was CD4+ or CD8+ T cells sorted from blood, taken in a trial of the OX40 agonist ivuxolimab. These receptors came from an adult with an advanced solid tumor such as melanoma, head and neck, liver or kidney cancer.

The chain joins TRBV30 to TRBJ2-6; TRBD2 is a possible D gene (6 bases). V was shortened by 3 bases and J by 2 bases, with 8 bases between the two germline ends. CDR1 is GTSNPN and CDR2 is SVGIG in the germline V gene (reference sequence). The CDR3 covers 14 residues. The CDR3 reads CAWRTGAGANVLTF. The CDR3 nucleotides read TGTGCCTGGAGAACGGGAGCTGGGGCCAACGTCCTGACTTTC.

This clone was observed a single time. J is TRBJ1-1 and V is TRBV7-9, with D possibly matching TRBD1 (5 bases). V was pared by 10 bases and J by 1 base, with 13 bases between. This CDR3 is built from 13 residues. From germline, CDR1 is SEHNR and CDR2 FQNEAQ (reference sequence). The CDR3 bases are TGTGCCACCCAGGGTCTGGGGAACACTGAAGCTTTCTTT. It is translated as CATQGLGNTEAFF. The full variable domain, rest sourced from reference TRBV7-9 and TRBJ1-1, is DTGVSQNPRHKITKRGQNVTFRCDPISEHNRLYWYRQTLGQGPEFLTYFQNEAQLEKSRLLSDRFSAERPKGSFSTLEIQRTEQGDSAMYLCATQGLGNTEAFFGQGTRLTVV.

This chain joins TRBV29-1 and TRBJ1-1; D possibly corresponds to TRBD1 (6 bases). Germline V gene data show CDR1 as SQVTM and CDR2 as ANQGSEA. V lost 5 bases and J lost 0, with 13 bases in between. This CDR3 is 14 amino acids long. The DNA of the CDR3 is TGCAGCGTTTCCACAGGGACCATGAACACTGAAGCTTTCTTT. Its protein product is CSVSTGTMNTEAFF.

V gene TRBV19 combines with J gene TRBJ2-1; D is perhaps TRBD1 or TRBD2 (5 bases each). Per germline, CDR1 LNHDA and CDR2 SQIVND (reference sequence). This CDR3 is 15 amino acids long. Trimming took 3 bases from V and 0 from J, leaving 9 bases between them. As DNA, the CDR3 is TGTGCCAGTAGTATTTCAGGGAGCTCCTACAATGAGCAGTTCTTC. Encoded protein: CASSISGSSYNEQFF.

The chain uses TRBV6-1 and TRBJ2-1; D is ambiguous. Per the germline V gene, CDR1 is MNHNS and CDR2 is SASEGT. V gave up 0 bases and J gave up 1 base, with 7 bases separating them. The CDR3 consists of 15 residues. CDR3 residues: CASSEAPRSYNEQFF. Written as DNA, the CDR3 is TGTGCCAGCAGTGAAGCCCCGAGGTCCTACAATGAGCAGTTCTTC.